This TCR beta chain emerged from a study of blood T cell repertoires in COVID-19. About the study: Collection of acute and convalescent COVID-19 samples took place in the United States, Italy and Spain. The cDNA or gDNA used as material had been derived from T cells, B-cell-depleted T cells, or PBMCs.

V was cut by 6 bases and J by 5 bases, with 7 bases left in between. In germline, CDR1 is MDHEN, CDR2 SYDVKM. CDR3 length: 11 residues. There are a few counts of this clone. Authors' processing steps: Amplifying reference gene primers gave estimates of nucleated cell counts. Using immunoSEQ multiplex PCR, the repertoire was profiled, and TCRdb retains in-frame clones only, with some absent. Clonal size and the V and J genes are those of that table, whereas D and trimming came from the DNA. The sample records under 300,000 clones, around 80% being singletons. Sequencing was carried out using peripheral blood. The rearrangement links TRBV28 to TRBJ1-1; D ambiguous. This clonotype originated in a woman aged 18-35 years with acute or convalescent COVID-19. The CDR3 sequence: CASRNPTEAFF. CDR3 DNA: TGTGCCAGCAGAAATCCAACTGAAGCTTTCTTT.